Below are 28 T cell receptor beta chains sequenced from a single sample in a study of T cells in Graves' hyperthyroidism and ophthalmopathy. RNA transcripts served as the template for amplifying TCR beta CDR3 regions. HTBI primers were used for first-round RT-PCR of the TCR CDR3. TCRdb re-called the multiplex PCR reads with MiXCR, one entry per CDR3 protein. Among under 550,000 distinct CDR3 sequences listed, around 15% were seen once. Sequencing was done on a sample of blood. Every receptor here comes from a woman aged 18-29 years with Graves' hyperthyroidism.

This rearrangement joins TRBV5-6 to TRBJ1-1; maybe TRBD1 (6 bases). The CDR3 has 15 residues. The ends were cut back, 3 bases at V and 1 base at J, with 13 bases in the middle. The germline V gene encodes CDR1 SGHDT and CDR2 YYEEEE. CDR3 amino acids: CASSSLQGGNTEAFF. The CDR3, as DNA: TGTGCCAGCAGCTCTCTACAGGGAGGGAACACTGAAGCTTTCTTT.

This clonotype has a count of ten or more. The J gene is TRBJ2-1, the V gene TRBV11-2; unclear D gene. Trimming stripped 4 bases from V and 7 bases from J, with 5 bases between. The V gene's germline CDR1 is SGHAT and CDR2 FQNNGV. The CDR3 spans 11 residues. DNA for the CDR3: TGTGCCAGCAGCTCAAGAAATGAGCAGTTCTTC. Its protein product is CASSSRNEQFF.

This clonotype was counted ten times or more. The chain carries TRBV10-3 and TRBJ2-3; D uncertain. V lost 4 bases and J lost 6, with 8 bases in between. CDR3 length equals 12 residues. Germline V CDR1 and CDR2: ENHRY, SYGVKD. The CDR3 protein is CAISVEKDTQYF. CDR3 DNA: TGTGCCATCAGTGTAGAGAAGGATACGCAGTATTTT.

This clonotype appeared many times. The chain is built from TRBV18 and TRBJ2-5; D uncertain. Trimming shortened V by 6 bases and J by 3 bases, and 14 bases separated the two germline ends. Germline CDR1 is KGHSH and CDR2 is LQKENI. This CDR3 comprises 14 residues. The CDR3 sequence is CASSRNGAEETQYF. CDR3 sequence (DNA): TGTGCCAGCTCGAGGAACGGAGCCGAAGAGACCCAGTACTTC.

This clonotype was seen repeatedly, ten times or more. This may stem from a read error, because a much larger clone lies one nucleotide away. The chain combines TRBV20-1 with TRBJ2-7; D unresolved. The CDR3 has 11 amino acids. Trimming removed 1 base at V and 3 bases at J, with 4 bases between. Germline lookup yields CDR1 DFQATT and CDR2 SNEGSKA (reference sequence). The CDR3 region is CSARGGYEQYF. The CDR3, as DNA: TGCAGTGCTAGAGGGGGCTACGAGCAGTACTTC.

This chain joins TRBV5-5 and TRBJ1-4, with a weak D call TRBD1 (5 bases). CDR1 SGHKS and CDR2 YYEKEE come from the germline V gene (reference sequence). The CDR3 loop spans 14 amino acids. Trimming stripped 0 bases from V and 8 bases from J, with 11 bases between. CDR3 sequence (DNA): TGTGCCAGCAGCTTGGGAGGGGCTGACGAAAAACTGTTTTTT. The encoded protein is CASSLGGADEKLFF.

The sample holds many counts of this clonotype. The CDR3 DNA follows: TGTGCCAGCAGTTACAATCCGCGGGAGACCCAGTACTTC. Its translation is CASSYNPRETQYF. This chain uses TRBV6-6 with TRBJ2-5, with D unresolved. This CDR3 spans 13 amino acids. The ends were cut back, 2 bases at V and 5 bases at J, with 9 bases in the middle. CDR1 and CDR2 (germline): MNHNY, SVGAGI (reference sequence).

A few counts support this clonotype. The rearrangement joins TRBV30 to TRBJ2-1; D may be TRBD1 (6 bases). Germline assignment: CDR1 GTSNPN and CDR2 SVGIG (reference sequence). V lost 2 bases and J 0 bases, leaving 20 bases between the germline ends. This CDR3 has 18 residues. CDR3 sequence reads: CAWSRTQGTAFSYNEQFF. The CDR3 region has the DNA TGTGCCTGGAGTCGGACCCAGGGGACCGCTTTCTCCTACAATGAGCAGTTCTTC.

This clonotype was picked up many times. The CDR3 region is CASVKDGNTEAFF. In DNA form, the CDR3 reads TGTGCCAGCGTTAAGGACGGGAACACTGAAGCTTTCTTT. This chain links TRBV6-1 with TRBJ1-1; D unresolved. V lost 8 bases to trimming and J lost 1 base, with 11 bases between them. Germline V CDR1 and CDR2: MNHNS, SASEGT. The CDR3 has 13 residues.

Ten or more counts support this clonotype. The J gene is TRBJ2-3, the V gene TRBV28; 13 bases fit TRBD2. The CDR3 is made up of 16 amino acids. Germline loops: CDR1 MDHEN, CDR2 SYDVKM. The V segment lost 5 bases and the J segment 7 bases; nucleotides outside the gene matches: 9. CDR3 loop: CASSPGTSGKLYTQYF. The CDR3 nucleotides read TGTGCCAGCAGTCCGGGGACTAGCGGGAAATTGTATACGCAGTATTTT.

J is TRBJ1-1 and V is TRBV28; tentatively, D is TRBD1 (5 bases). V was clipped by 5 bases and J by 4 bases, with 17 bases between them. The CDR3 contains 15 residues. CDR1 is MDHEN and CDR2 is SYDVKM in the germline V gene. DNA for the CDR3: TGTGCCAGCAGTCCTCCTTCGGGGGGGGGCACTGAAGCTTTCTTT. Translating gives CASSPPSGGGTEAFF.

Ten or more counts support this clonotype. The chain recombines TRBV5-6 with TRBJ2-7; 8 bases fit TRBD1. Germline loops: CDR1 SGHDT, CDR2 YYEEEE. Germline trimming cut 4 bases from V and 7 bases from J; bases unmatched to any gene: 10. The CDR3 runs to 14 residues. CDR3 in amino acids: CASSRADRAEEQYF. The CDR3 nucleotides are TGTGCCAGCAGCCGAGCGGACAGGGCGGAAGAGCAGTACTTC. Full variable domain (rest looked up from reference TRBV5-6 and TRBJ2-7): DAGVTQSPTHLIKTRGQQVTLRCSPKSGHDTVSWYQQALGQGPQFIFQYYEEEERQRGNFPDRFSGHQFPNYSSELNVNALLLGDSALYLCASSRADRAEEQYFGPGTRLTVT.

This clonotype appeared many times. J is TRBJ2-3 and V is TRBV20-1; D uncertain. CDR1 and CDR2 from the germline V gene are DFQATT and SNEGSKA (reference sequence). The CDR3 has 14 amino acids. V was pared by 3 bases and J by 2 bases, with 12 bases between. The CDR3 loop is CSASPYTSTDTQYF. CDR3 nucleotides: TGCAGTGCTAGTCCTTACACATCCACAGATACGCAGTATTTT.

This clonotype was detected only a few times. The V gene is TRBV7-2, the J gene TRBJ2-5; D may be TRBD2 (5 bases). V was trimmed by 3 bases and J by 2 bases, leaving 13 bases between them. The length of the CDR3 is 15 residues. From germline, CDR1 is SGHTA and CDR2 FQGNSA. The CDR3 is CASSLHSGIQETQYF. In DNA form, the CDR3 reads TGTGCCAGCAGCTTGCACTCCGGGATTCAAGAGACCCAGTACTTC.

This clonotype was detected a few times. V and J are TRBV12-3 or TRBV12-4 and TRBJ2-7, with unresolved D. Trimming shortened V by 5 bases and J by 2 bases, and 13 bases separated the two germline ends. This CDR3 contains 14 residues. The CDR3 loop reads CASSADRFTYEQYF. The CDR3 DNA follows: TGTGCCAGCAGTGCGGACCGCTTTACCTACGAGCAGTACTTC.

This clonotype has at least ten counts. V and J are TRBV28 and TRBJ2-7; D possibly corresponds to TRBD2 (5 bases). Trimming took 4 bases from V and 7 from J, leaving 8 bases between them. Per germline, CDR1 MDHEN and CDR2 SYDVKM. The CDR3 has 11 residues. CDR3 in amino acids: CASSSGWEQYF. For the CDR3, the DNA is TGTGCCAGCAGTTCGGGGTGGGAGCAGTACTTC.

This clonotype was recorded at least ten times. This chain uses TRBV2 with TRBJ2-5; D is ambiguous. Between the trimmed V and J ends, which lost 1 base and 4 bases, there was a span of 13 bases. The CDR3 is 15 residues long. Germline CDR1 reads SNHLY; CDR2 reads FYNNEI. The DNA for the CDR3 is TGTGCCAGCAGTGAAGGAAATTCCGGGCCAGAGACCCAGTACTTC. This encodes CASSEGNSGPETQYF.

This clonotype was recorded many times. The CDR3 protein is CASSQKGTNTEAFF. The DNA for the CDR3 is TGTGCCAGCAGCCAAAAAGGGACGAACACTGAAGCTTTCTTT. This sequence joins TRBV12-3 or TRBV12-4 and TRBJ1-1; D perhaps matches TRBD1 (5 bases). V lost 6 bases to trimming and J lost 1 base, with 12 bases between them. The CDR3 runs 14 residues.

Turning to this clonotype: A much larger clone lies a single base off, so this may be a read error. The chain carries TRBV27 and TRBJ2-7, with TRBD1 matching 9 bases. The germline CDR1 and CDR2 sequences are MNHEY and SMNVEV (reference sequence). The J segment lost 5 bases and the V segment lost 8 bases, leaving 13 bases of the junction unmatched. The CDR3 has 15 residues. CDR3 nucleotide sequence: TGTGCCAGCGCCACATTCGCCGGGACAGGGAACGAGCAGTACTTC. Protein product: CASATFAGTGNEQYF.

This clonotype was observed a few times. The chain recombines TRBV5-4 with TRBJ2-5, with 8 bases matching TRBD2. With 1 base clipped from V and 4 bases from J, the junction kept 6 bases outside the gene matches. The CDR3 sequence is 15 residues long. In germline, CDR1 is SGHNT, CDR2 YYREEE (reference sequence). CDR3 in DNA: TGTGCCAGCAGCTTGATCAGCGGGACTAGAGAGACCCAGTACTTC. This sequence encodes CASSLISGTRETQYF.

V gene TRBV19 combines with J gene TRBJ2-1, with 12 positions matching TRBD2. With V trimmed by 4 bases and J by 7 bases, 2 bases remained unmatched. The CDR3 length is 14 residues. Germline V gives CDR1 LNHDA, CDR2 SQIVND (reference sequence). The CDR3 loop reads CASSTSGGGNEQFF. As DNA, the CDR3 is TGTGCCAGTAGTACTAGCGGGGGGGGGAATGAGCAGTTCTTC.

Only a few counts were recorded for this clonotype. The V gene is TRBV10-2, the J gene TRBJ1-1; tentatively, D is TRBD1 (6 bases). Trimming removed 8 bases from V and 3 bases from J, with 7 bases in between. CDR3 length: 11 residues. The germline V gene encodes CDR1 WSHSY and CDR2 SAAADI. This chain's CDR3 is CASGQHTEAFF. CDR3 coding DNA: TGCGCCAGCGGACAGCACACTGAAGCTTTCTTT.

This clonotype was counted many times. CDR3 sequence reads: CASSSTETYNSPLHF. The DNA of the CDR3 is TGTGCCAGCAGCTCTACAGAGACCTATAATTCACCCCTCCACTTT. V and J are TRBV6-1 and TRBJ1-6; D not resolved. The CDR3 is 15 amino acids. Germline CDR1 and CDR2: MNHNS and SASEGT. Trimming stripped 6 bases from V and 2 bases from J, with 11 bases between.

This clonotype was counted at least ten times. The rearrangement joins TRBV30 to TRBJ2-7, with D possibly TRBD1 on 6 matching bases. Per the germline V gene, CDR1 is GTSNPN and CDR2 is SVGIG (reference sequence). This CDR3 has 11 amino acids. The V gene lost 0 bases and the J gene lost 6 bases, with 6 bases spanning the gap. The CDR3 DNA reads as TGTGCCTGGAGTGTACAGGGCGAGCAGTACTTC. As protein: CAWSVQGEQYF.

This clonotype was seen ten or more times. This chain links TRBV12-3 or TRBV12-4 with TRBJ2-5, with no clear D. V was shortened by 6 bases and J by 11 bases, with 16 bases between the two germline ends. The CDR3 is 12 amino acids. CDR3 loop: CASSKHNSSQYF. The CDR3 bases are TGTGCCAGCAGCAAACACAATTCCTCACAGTACTTC.

At least ten counts were recorded for this clonotype. This chain links TRBV30 with TRBJ2-3, with TRBD2 matching over 9 bases. CDR3 length: 16 amino acids. Germline V gene data show CDR1 as GTSNPN and CDR2 as SVGIG (reference sequence). The junction had 7 bases not matched to a gene; V was cut back by 0 bases and J by 3 bases. DNA of the CDR3: TGTGCCTGGAGTGTACGGATAGCGGGAGATACAGATACGCAGTATTTT. It yields the protein CAWSVRIAGDTDTQYF.

About this clonotype itself: A much larger clonotype is one base distant, so this may be a read error. The chain has TRBV19 and TRBJ2-1, with TRBD2 as a possible D gene (7 bases). V lost 3 bases and J lost 5, with 17 bases in between. Germline CDR1 LNHDA, CDR2 SQIVND (reference sequence). CDR3 size: 16 residues. The CDR3 nucleotides read TGTGCCAGTAGTATCCTAGGGGGGGCGAAGGACAATGAGCAGTTCTTC. It translates to CASSILGGAKDNEQFF.

This clonotype was counted many times. This chain connects TRBV11-1 to TRBJ1-1, with a tentative D call TRBD1 (6 bases). The CDR3 totals 14 residues. Germline V lookup: CDR1 SGHAT, CDR2 FQDESV (reference sequence). Trimming left V 4 bases short and J 4 bases short, with 13 bases between. CDR3 protein: CASSSAEGVTEAFF. In DNA form, the CDR3 reads TGTGCCAGCAGCTCTGCGGAGGGGGTCACTGAAGCTTTCTTT.